These 17 T cell receptor beta chains originate from one sample sequenced in a study of T cell responses to AZD1222 COVID-19 vaccine. TCRdb keeps only in-frame clones here, not all; method: immunoSEQ multiplex PCR. The table lists about 110,000 clones, 80% to 90% of them singletons. Sequencing was performed on peripheral blood, taken on day 0 of AZD1222 vaccination. The origin of the receptors is an adult in good health.

This chain connects TRBV11-2 to TRBJ1-2, with a tentative D call TRBD1 (5 bases). Germline loops: CDR1 SGHAT, CDR2 FQNNGV. The CDR3 has 12 amino acids. Between the trimmed V and J ends, which lost 3 bases and 7 bases, there was a span of 9 bases. The CDR3 DNA reads as TGTGCCAGCAGCTTTACAGGCGGTGGCTACACCTTC. Amino acids: CASSFTGGGYTF.

The chain is built from TRBV4-1 and TRBJ2-7; D is ambiguous. V lost 0 bases, J lost 3 bases, and 12 bases lay in between. Per germline, CDR1 MGHRA and CDR2 YSYEKL. The CDR3 totals 15 residues. This CDR3 reads CASSQEAPQNYEQYF. CDR3 nucleotides: TGCGCCAGCAGCCAAGAAGCCCCCCAGAACTACGAGCAGTACTTC.

The chain is built from TRBV5-1 and TRBJ2-2; D may correspond to TRBD1 or TRBD2 (5 bases each). The V and J ends lost 3 bases and 3 bases respectively, with 12 bases between them. This CDR3 has 15 residues. Germline V gene data show CDR1 as SGHRS and CDR2 as YFSETQ. The CDR3 DNA reads as TGCGCCAGCAGCTACATGGGACCCTACACCGGGGAGCTGTTTTTT. It encodes CASSYMGPYTGELFF.

V is TRBV5-1 and J is TRBJ1-1; unclear D gene. Germline loops: CDR1 SGHRS, CDR2 YFSETQ. V was shortened by 5 bases and J by 1 base, with 9 bases between the two germline ends. This CDR3 comprises 13 residues. The CDR3 loop is CASRGRQNTEAFF. The CDR3, as DNA: TGCGCCAGCAGGGGGAGGCAGAACACTGAAGCTTTCTTT.

V is TRBV6-5 and J is TRBJ2-3; 9 bases are a match to TRBD2. J gave up 7 bases and V 0 bases, and 8 bases lay outside the gene matches. Looked up from germline, CDR1 is MNHEY and CDR2 is SVGAGI. The CDR3 has 16 residues. CDR3 nucleotides: TGTGCCAGCAGTTACTCGAAGTCTAGCGGGGTATATACGCAGTATTTT. The encoded protein is CASSYSKSSGVYTQYF.

This clone has only one observation. J is TRBJ1-1 and V is TRBV18; D is ambiguous. Trimming removed 5 bases from V and 0 bases from J, with 7 bases in between. The CDR3 is 13 amino acids. CDR1 and CDR2 (germline): KGHSH, LQKENI. Here the CDR3 reads CASSISMNTEAFF. For the CDR3, the DNA is TGTGCCAGCTCAATCAGTATGAACACTGAAGCTTTCTTT.

This chain uses TRBV18 with TRBJ1-3, with D possibly matching TRBD1 (6 bases). The CDR3 sequence is 13 residues long. V was shortened by 4 bases and J by 4 bases, with 8 bases between the two germline ends. CDR1 KGHSH and CDR2 LQKENI come from the germline V gene. CDR3 DNA sequence: TGTGCCAGCTCACTAGACAGGGGAAACACCATATATTTT. It encodes CASSLDRGNTIYF.

In this sample, this clone turned up once. This rearrangement joins TRBV10-1 to TRBJ1-1, with 7 positions matching TRBD1. The CDR3 spans 17 residues. Unmatched junction bases numbered 10, after V lost 3 bases and J lost 0 bases. Germline CDR1 WNHNN, CDR2 SYGVQD (reference sequence). The CDR3 sequence: CASSDVGGDRVNTEAFF. CDR3 bases: TGCGCCAGCAGTGATGTAGGGGGAGACAGGGTGAACACTGAAGCTTTCTTT.

The chain recombines TRBV4-1 with TRBJ1-1, with D perhaps TRBD1 (5 bases). The CDR3 is made up of 14 amino acids. V dropped 4 bases and J dropped 6 bases, with 15 bases sitting between them. Germline V gives CDR1 MGHRA, CDR2 YSYEKL. The CDR3 is CASSPGRNVPEAFF. For the CDR3, the DNA is TGCGCCAGCAGCCCGGGACGGAATGTTCCTGAAGCTTTCTTT.

The CDR3 DNA follows: TGTGCCAGTAGCGAACAGGGAGTCAATCAGCCCCAGCATTTT. This translates into CASSEQGVNQPQHF. The chain is built from TRBV19 and TRBJ1-5; maybe TRBD1 (6 bases). Germline CDR1 LNHDA, CDR2 SQIVND (reference sequence). This CDR3 comprises 14 residues. V dropped 6 bases and J dropped 3 bases, with 12 bases sitting between them.

The V gene is TRBV10-1, the J gene TRBJ2-7; 10 bases are a match to TRBD2. Germline CDR1 reads WNHNN; CDR2 reads SYGVQD (reference sequence). V lost 1 base, J lost 7 bases, and 4 bases stayed unmatched. There are 14 residues in the CDR3. The CDR3 DNA follows: TGCGCCAGCAGTGAGTGGACTAGCGGTCCAGAGCAGTACTTC. Encoded protein: CASSEWTSGPEQYF.

This chain links TRBV29-1 with TRBJ2-7; D remains ambiguous. V gave up 0 bases and J gave up 0 bases, with 3 bases separating them. The CDR3 runs 12 residues. Germline-derived CDR1 and CDR2 are SQVTM and ANQGSEA. The CDR3 loop is CSVEDNSYEQYF. CDR3 bases: TGCAGCGTTGAAGATAACTCCTACGAGCAGTACTTC.

With regard to this clone: Other DNA sequences in the same sample also yield this CDR3. This rearrangement joins TRBV9 to TRBJ1-3; no definite D call. CDR1 is SGDLS, CDR2 YYNGEE, per germline. The V and J ends lost 0 bases and 4 bases respectively, with 8 bases between them. The CDR3 runs 14 residues. CDR3 bases: TGTGCCAGCAGCGTAGGGGGTTACGGAAACACCATATATTTT. It yields the protein CASSVGGYGNTIYF.

The V call is TRBV10-3, the J call TRBJ2-3, with 11 bases fitting TRBD2. J was trimmed by 2 bases and V by 0 bases; bases with no gene match: 7. Per germline, CDR1 ENHRY and CDR2 SYGVKD. The CDR3 runs 18 residues. CDR3 residues: CAISESPTSGGTTDTQYF. CDR3 coding DNA: TGTGCCATCAGTGAGTCCCCTACTAGCGGGGGAACCACAGATACGCAGTATTTT.

This chain connects TRBV6-5 to TRBJ1-5; TRBD1 matches 8 bases. V was pared by 4 bases and J by 6 bases, with 11 bases of the junction left unmatched. The CDR3 totals 16 residues. Germline CDR1 and CDR2: MNHEY and SVGAGI. The CDR3 loop reads CASSSHRTGSPQPQHF. As DNA, the CDR3 is TGTGCCAGCAGTTCCCATCGGACAGGGTCCCCTCAGCCCCAGCATTTT.

V usage is TRBV3-1 (or the pseudogene TRBV3-2) and J usage is TRBJ2-5; 11 bases match TRBD2. CDR3 size: 16 residues. The J segment lost 2 bases and the V segment lost 3 bases, leaving 5 bases of the junction unmatched. The germline V gene encodes CDR1 LGHDT and CDR2 YNNKEL (reference sequence). In nucleotides, the CDR3 is TGTGCCAGCAGCCATCTAGCGGGGGGCGGGCAAGAGACCCAGTACTTC. Its translation is CASSHLAGGGQETQYF.

About this clone: The junction departs from the called germline gene at one end, perhaps through a read error. V and J are TRBV7-2 and TRBJ2-4, with TRBD1 identical over 8 bases. CDR1 is SGHTA and CDR2 is FQGNSA in the germline V gene. The CDR3 sequence is 12 residues long. The CDR3 bases are TGTGCCAGCAGCTTACTGACAGGGGAAGTCCACTTC. It yields the protein CASSLLTGEVHF.